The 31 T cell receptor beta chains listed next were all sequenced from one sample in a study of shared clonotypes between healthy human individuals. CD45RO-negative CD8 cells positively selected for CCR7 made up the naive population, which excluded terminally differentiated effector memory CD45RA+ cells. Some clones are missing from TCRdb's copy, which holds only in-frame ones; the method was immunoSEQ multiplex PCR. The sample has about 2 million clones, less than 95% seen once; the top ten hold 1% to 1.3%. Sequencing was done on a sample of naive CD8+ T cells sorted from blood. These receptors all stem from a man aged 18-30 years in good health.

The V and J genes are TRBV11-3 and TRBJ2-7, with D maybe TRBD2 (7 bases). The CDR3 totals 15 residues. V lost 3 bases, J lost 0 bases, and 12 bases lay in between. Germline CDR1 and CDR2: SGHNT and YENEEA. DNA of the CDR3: TGTGCCAGCAGCTTCGGGCGGGGGCCCTCCTACGAGCAGTACTTC. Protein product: CASSFGRGPSYEQYF.

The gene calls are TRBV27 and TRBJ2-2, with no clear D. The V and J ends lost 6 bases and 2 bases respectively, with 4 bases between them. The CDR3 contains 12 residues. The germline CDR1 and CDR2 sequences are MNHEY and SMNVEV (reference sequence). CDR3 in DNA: TGTGCCAGCAGATATAACACCGGGGAGCTGTTTTTT. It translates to CASRYNTGELFF.

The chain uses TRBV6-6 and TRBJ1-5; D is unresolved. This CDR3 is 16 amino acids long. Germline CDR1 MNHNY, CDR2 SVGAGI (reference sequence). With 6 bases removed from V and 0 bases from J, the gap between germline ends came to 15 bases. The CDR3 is CASSPRPVYSNQPQHF. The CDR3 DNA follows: TGTGCCAGCAGCCCCCGCCCAGTCTATAGCAATCAGCCCCAGCATTTT.

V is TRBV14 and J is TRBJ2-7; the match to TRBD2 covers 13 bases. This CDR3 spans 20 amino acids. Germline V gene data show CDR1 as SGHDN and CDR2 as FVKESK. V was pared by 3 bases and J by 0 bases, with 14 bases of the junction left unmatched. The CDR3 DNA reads TGTGCCAGCAGCCATTTACGGGGAAGGACTAGCGGGGGCCTCTCCTACGAGCAGTACTTC. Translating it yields CASSHLRGRTSGGLSYEQYF.

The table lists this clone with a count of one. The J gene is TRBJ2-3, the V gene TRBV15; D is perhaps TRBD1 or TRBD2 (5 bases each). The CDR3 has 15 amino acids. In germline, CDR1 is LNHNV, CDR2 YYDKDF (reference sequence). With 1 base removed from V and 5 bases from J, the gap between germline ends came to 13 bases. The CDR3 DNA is TGTGCCACCAGCAGAGTCCCAGGGACGGGAGATACGCAGTATTTT. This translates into CATSRVPGTGDTQYF.

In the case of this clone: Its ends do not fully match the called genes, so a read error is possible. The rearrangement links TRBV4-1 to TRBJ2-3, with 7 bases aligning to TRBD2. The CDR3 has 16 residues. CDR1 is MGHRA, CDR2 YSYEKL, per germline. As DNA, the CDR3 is TGCGCCAGCAGCAAAGAGGTAGCGGGTACCGCAGATACGCAGTATTTT. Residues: CASSKEVAGTADTQYF.

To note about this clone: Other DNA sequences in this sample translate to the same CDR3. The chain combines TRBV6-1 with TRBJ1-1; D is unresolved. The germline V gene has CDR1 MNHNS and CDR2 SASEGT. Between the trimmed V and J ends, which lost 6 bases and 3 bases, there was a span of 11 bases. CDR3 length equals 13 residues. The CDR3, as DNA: TGTGCCAGCAGCCAAACTAGATACACTGAAGCTTTCTTT. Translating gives CASSQTRYTEAFF.

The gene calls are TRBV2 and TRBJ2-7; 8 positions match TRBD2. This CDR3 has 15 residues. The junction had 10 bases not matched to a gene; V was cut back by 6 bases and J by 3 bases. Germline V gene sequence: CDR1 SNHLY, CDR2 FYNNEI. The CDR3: CASSTGGGLSYEQYF. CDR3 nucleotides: TGTGCCAGCAGCACCGGGGGGGGGCTGAGCTACGAGCAGTACTTC.

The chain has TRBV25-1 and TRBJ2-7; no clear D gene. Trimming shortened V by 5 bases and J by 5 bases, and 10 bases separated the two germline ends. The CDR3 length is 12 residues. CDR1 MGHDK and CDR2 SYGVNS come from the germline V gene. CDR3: CASSYAIDEQYF. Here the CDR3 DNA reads TGTGCCAGCAGTTATGCTATCGACGAGCAGTACTTC.

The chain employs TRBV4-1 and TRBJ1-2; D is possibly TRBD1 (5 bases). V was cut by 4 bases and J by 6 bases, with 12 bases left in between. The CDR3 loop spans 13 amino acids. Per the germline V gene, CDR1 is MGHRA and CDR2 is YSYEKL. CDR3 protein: CASSPDGGNGYTF. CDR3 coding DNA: TGCGCCAGCAGCCCCGACGGGGGGAATGGCTACACCTTC.

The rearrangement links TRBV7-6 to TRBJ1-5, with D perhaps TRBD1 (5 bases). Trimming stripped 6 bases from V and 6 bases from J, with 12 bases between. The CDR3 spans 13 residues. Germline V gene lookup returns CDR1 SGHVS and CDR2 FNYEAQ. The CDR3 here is CASSQGYGQPQHF. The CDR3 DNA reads TGTGCCAGCAGTCAGGGTTACGGTCAGCCCCAGCATTTT.

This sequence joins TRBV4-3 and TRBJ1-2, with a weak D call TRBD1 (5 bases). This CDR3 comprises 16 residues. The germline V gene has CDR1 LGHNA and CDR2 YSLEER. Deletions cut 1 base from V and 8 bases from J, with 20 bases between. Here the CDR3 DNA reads TGCGCCAGCAGCCAAGCGTACGGGGCTTGGATATTGGGCTACACCTTC. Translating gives CASSQAYGAWILGYTF.

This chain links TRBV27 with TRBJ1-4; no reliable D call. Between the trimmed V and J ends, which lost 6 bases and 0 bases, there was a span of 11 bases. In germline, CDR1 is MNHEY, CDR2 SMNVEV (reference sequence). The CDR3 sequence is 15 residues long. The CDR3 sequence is CASSFGPPTNEKLFF. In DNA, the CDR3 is TGTGCCAGCAGCTTTGGGCCGCCAACTAATGAAAAACTGTTTTTT. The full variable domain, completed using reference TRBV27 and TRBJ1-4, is EAQVTQNPRYLITVTGKKLTVTCSQNMNHEYMSWYRQDPGLGLRQIYYSMNVEVTDKGDVPEGYKVSRKEKRNFPLILESPSPNQTSLYFCASSFGPPTNEKLFFGSGTQLSVL.

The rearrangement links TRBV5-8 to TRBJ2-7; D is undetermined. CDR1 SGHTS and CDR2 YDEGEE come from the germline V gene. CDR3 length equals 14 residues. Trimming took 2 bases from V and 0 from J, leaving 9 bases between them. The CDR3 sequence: CASSFSTGSYEQYF. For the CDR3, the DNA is TGTGCCAGCAGCTTCAGCACGGGCTCCTACGAGCAGTACTTC. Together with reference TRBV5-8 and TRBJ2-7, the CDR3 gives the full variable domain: EAGVTQSPTHLIKTRGQQATLRCSPISGHTSVYWYQQALGLGLQFLLWYDEGEERNRGNFPPRFSGRQFPNYSSELNVNALELEDSALYLCASSFSTGSYEQYFGPGTRLTVT.

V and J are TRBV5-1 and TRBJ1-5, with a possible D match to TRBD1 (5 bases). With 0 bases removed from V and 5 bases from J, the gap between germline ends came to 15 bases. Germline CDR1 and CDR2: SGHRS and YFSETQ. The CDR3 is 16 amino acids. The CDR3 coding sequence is TGCGCCAGCAGCTTGGCCCCGGGTCGAGGGGATCAGCCCCAGCATTTT. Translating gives CASSLAPGRGDQPQHF.

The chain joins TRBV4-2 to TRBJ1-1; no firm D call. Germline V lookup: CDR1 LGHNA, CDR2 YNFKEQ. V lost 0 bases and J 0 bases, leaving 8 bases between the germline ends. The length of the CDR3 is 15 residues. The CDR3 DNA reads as TGTGCCAGCAGCCAAGAATCGGCAGTGAACACTGAAGCTTTCTTT. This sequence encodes CASSQESAVNTEAFF.

The CDR3 loop is CASSPLGLAGAWNEQFF. The CDR3 bases are TGTGCCAGCAGCCCTTTAGGACTAGCGGGCGCCTGGAATGAGCAGTTCTTC. The chain has TRBV7-9 and TRBJ2-1, with TRBD2 identical over 11 bases. V trimming: 5 bases; J trimming: 7 bases; junction bases outside the gene matches: 13. CDR3 length: 17 amino acids. The germline V gene has CDR1 SEHNR and CDR2 FQNEAQ (reference sequence).

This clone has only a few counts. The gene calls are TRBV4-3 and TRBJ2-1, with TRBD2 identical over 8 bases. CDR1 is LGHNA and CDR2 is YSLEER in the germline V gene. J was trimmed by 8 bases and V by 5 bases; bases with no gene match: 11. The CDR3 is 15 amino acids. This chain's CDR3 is CASSDSGDLYDEQFF. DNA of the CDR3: TGCGCCAGCAGCGATAGCGGGGACCTGTACGATGAGCAGTTCTTC.

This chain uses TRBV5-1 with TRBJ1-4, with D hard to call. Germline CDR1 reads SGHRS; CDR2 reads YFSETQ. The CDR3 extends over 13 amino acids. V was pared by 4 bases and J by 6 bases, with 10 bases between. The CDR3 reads CASSKGSYEKLFF. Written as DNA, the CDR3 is TGCGCCAGCAGCAAGGGAAGTTATGAAAAACTGTTTTTT.

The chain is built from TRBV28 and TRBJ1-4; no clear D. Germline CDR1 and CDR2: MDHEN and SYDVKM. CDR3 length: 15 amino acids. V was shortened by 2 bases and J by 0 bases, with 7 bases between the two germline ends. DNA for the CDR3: TGTGCCAGCAGTTTACTGTCTTCAACTAATGAAAAACTGTTTTTT. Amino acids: CASSLLSSTNEKLFF.

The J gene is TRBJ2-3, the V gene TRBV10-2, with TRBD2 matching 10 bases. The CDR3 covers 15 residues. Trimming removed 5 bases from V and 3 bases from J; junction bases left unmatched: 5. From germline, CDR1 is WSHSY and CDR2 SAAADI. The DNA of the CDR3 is TGCGCCAGCAGTCCCCAGCGGGAGGGGACAGATACGCAGTATTTT. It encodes CASSPQREGTDTQYF.

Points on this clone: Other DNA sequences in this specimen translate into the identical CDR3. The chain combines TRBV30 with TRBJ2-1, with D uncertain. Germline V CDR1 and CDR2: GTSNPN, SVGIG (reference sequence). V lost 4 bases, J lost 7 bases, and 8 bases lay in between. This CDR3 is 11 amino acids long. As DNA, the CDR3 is TGTGCCTGGAACCAAGGGAATGAGCAGTTCTTC. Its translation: CAWNQGNEQFF.

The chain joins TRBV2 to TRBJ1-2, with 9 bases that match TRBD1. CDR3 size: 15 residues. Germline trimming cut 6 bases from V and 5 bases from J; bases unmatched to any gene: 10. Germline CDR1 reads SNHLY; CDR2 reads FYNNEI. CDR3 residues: CASRLTQGQGYGYTF. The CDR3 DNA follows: TGTGCCAGCAGGCTTACCCAGGGACAGGGTTATGGCTACACCTTC.

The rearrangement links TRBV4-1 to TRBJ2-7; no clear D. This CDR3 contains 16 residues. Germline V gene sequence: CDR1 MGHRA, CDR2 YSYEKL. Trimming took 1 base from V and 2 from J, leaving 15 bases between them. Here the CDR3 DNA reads TGCGCCAGCAGCCAAGCACCGTTCCCTAGTACCTACGAGCAGTACTTC. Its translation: CASSQAPFPSTYEQYF.

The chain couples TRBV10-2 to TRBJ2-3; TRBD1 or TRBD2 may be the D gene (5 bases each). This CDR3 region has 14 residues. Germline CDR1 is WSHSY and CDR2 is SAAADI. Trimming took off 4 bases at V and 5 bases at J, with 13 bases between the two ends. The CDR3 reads CASSVEGLGDTQYF. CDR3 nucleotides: TGCGCCAGCAGTGTTGAGGGGCTTGGAGATACGCAGTATTTT.

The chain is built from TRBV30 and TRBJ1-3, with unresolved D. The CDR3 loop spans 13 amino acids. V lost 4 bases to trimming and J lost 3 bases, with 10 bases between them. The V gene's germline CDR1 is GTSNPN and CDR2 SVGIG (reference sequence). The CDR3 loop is CAWTLGDGNTIYF. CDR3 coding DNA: TGTGCCTGGACCCTTGGGGATGGAAACACCATATATTTT.

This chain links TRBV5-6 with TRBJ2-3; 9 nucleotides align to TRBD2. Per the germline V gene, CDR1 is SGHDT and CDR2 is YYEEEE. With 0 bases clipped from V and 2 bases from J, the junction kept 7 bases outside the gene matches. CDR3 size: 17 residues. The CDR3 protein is CASSLEWLAGLTDTQYF. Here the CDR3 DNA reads TGTGCCAGCAGCTTGGAATGGCTAGCGGGGCTCACAGATACGCAGTATTTT.

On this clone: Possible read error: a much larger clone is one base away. CDR3: CSIEVGPVGEAFF. CDR3 DNA: TGCAGCATTGAAGTCGGGCCAGTGGGTGAAGCTTTCTTT. This chain uses TRBV29-1 with TRBJ1-1; D is unclear. The CDR3 is 13 amino acids. Germline V gene data show CDR1 as SQVTM and CDR2 as ANQGSEA.

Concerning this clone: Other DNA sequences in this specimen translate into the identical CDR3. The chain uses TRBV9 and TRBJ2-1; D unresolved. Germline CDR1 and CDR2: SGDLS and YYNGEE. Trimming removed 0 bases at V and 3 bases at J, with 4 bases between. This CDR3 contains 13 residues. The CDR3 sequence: CASSVGDYNEQFF. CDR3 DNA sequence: TGTGCCAGCAGCGTAGGGGACTACAATGAGCAGTTCTTC.

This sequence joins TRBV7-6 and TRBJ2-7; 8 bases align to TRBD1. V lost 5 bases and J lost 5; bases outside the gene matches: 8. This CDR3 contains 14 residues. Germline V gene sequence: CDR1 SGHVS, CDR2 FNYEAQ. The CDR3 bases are TGTGCCAGCAGCCCCGGGACAGGAACTCACGAGCAGTACTTC. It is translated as CASSPGTGTHEQYF.

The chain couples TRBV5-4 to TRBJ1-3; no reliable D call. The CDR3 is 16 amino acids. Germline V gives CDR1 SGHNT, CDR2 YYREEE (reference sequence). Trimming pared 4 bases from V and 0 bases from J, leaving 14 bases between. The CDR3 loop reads CASSPEDGFSGNTIYF. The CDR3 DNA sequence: TGTGCCAGCAGCCCTGAAGACGGATTCTCTGGAAACACCATATATTTT.